The 12 T cell receptor beta chains given below trace back to one sample, sequenced in a study of blood T cell repertoires in COVID-19. TCRdb keeps only in-frame clones here, not all; method: immunoSEQ multiplex PCR. The sample includes roughly 250,000 clones, approximately 84% of them seen just once. Sequenced input: peripheral blood. The receptors come from a person aged 70 to 85 with COVID-19, enrolled during active disease.

Of note for this clone: This sample includes further DNA sequences coding for the same CDR3. This chain joins TRBV28 and TRBJ1-4, with a possible D match to TRBD1 (5 bases). The germline V gene encodes CDR1 MDHEN and CDR2 SYDVKM. The CDR3 runs to 13 residues. V was shortened by 7 bases and J by 5 bases, with 11 bases between the two germline ends. Here the CDR3 reads CASTQTENEKLFF. CDR3 nucleotides: TGTGCCAGCACCCAGACAGAGAATGAAAAACTGTTTTTT.

CDR3 sequence reads: CASSWGLGNEKLFF. The CDR3 nucleotides read TGTGCCAGCAGTTGGGGCTTGGGAAATGAAAAACTGTTTTTT. The gene calls are TRBV6-5 and TRBJ1-4; maybe TRBD1 (5 bases). The CDR3 runs 14 residues. Per the germline V gene, CDR1 is MNHEY and CDR2 is SVGAGI. Trimming took 4 bases from V and 5 from J, leaving 11 bases between them.

The chain recombines TRBV27 with TRBJ1-1, with 8 bases matching TRBD1. Germline values: CDR1 MNHEY, CDR2 SMNVEV (reference sequence). V shed 0 bases and J 2 bases; nucleotides not matched to a gene: 8. CDR3 size: 17 residues. The CDR3 loop is CASSLSITGGVNTEAFF. In DNA form, the CDR3 reads TGTGCCAGCAGTTTATCGATCACAGGGGGAGTTAACACTGAAGCTTTCTTT.

This chain uses TRBV24-1 with TRBJ2-2; D might be TRBD1 (6 bases). V lost 3 bases and J lost 2, with 15 bases in between. The CDR3 totals 17 residues. Germline CDR1 KGHDR, CDR2 SFDVKD. The CDR3 DNA is TGTGCCACCAGTGATCTACCGGGACAAGAAAACACCGGGGAGCTGTTTTTT. It is translated as CATSDLPGQENTGELFF.

V and J are TRBV11-2 and TRBJ2-1; the D is unclear. CDR1 is SGHAT, CDR2 FQNNGV, per germline. This CDR3 contains 12 residues. Trimming stripped 8 bases from V and 7 bases from J, with 12 bases between. The CDR3, as DNA: TGTGCCAGCTCCCCCATGAGGAATGAGCAGTTCTTC. It specifies CASSPMRNEQFF.

The chain links TRBV7-6 to TRBJ1-3, with a weak D call TRBD1 (5 bases). This CDR3 spans 16 amino acids. Trimming shortened V by 2 bases and J by 2 bases, and 13 bases separated the two germline ends. Germline V lookup: CDR1 SGHVS, CDR2 FNYEAQ. CDR3: CASSLSSGPAGNTIYF. For the CDR3, the DNA is TGTGCCAGCAGCTTATCTTCAGGGCCGGCTGGAAACACCATATATTTT.

V and J are TRBV19 and TRBJ1-5; no clear D. This CDR3 comprises 19 residues. CDR1 is LNHDA and CDR2 is SQIVND in the germline V gene (reference sequence). V was pared by 4 bases and J by 0 bases, with 22 bases between. CDR3 bases: TGTGCCAGTAGTACTCAGAGGAGGGAAGGGCATCATAGCAATCAGCCCCAGCATTTT. It yields the protein CASSTQRREGHHSNQPQHF.

This rearrangement joins TRBV5-1 to TRBJ2-7, with 7 bases aligning to TRBD1. This CDR3 is built from 13 residues. V trimming: 7 bases; J trimming: 4 bases; junction bases outside the gene matches: 8. Germline CDR1 and CDR2: SGHRS and YFSETQ. The CDR3 region is CASWDSGPYEQYF. The CDR3 DNA sequence: TGCGCCAGCTGGGACAGCGGACCGTACGAGCAGTACTTC.

This chain connects TRBV5-4 to TRBJ1-2, with 8 bases fitting TRBD1. The CDR3 is made up of 16 amino acids. Germline lookup yields CDR1 SGHNT and CDR2 YYREEE (reference sequence). Trimming cost V 0 bases and J 4 bases; bases outside gene matches: 8. This chain's CDR3 is CASSLGVGQGGYGYTF. In DNA, the CDR3 is TGTGCCAGCAGCTTGGGCGTAGGACAGGGCGGCTATGGCTACACCTTC.

The chain employs TRBV27 and TRBJ2-7; 7 positions match TRBD1. Germline-derived CDR1 and CDR2 are MNHEY and SMNVEV (reference sequence). The ends lost 5 bases at V and 3 bases at J; junction bases unmatched: 7. CDR3 length equals 14 residues. The CDR3: CASSRQGQVYEQYF. CDR3 nucleotide sequence: TGTGCCAGCAGTCGACAGGGCCAAGTCTACGAGCAGTACTTC.

The chain links TRBV5-1 to TRBJ2-5, with 12 bases identical to TRBD2. The junction had 2 bases not matched to a gene; V was cut back by 0 bases and J by 2 bases. Germline loops: CDR1 SGHRS, CDR2 YFSETQ. The CDR3 contains 16 residues. The CDR3 loop is CASSLGLAGVQETQYF. The CDR3 DNA sequence: TGCGCCAGCAGCTTGGGACTAGCGGGAGTGCAAGAGACCCAGTACTTC.

The chain joins TRBV6-2 or TRBV6-3 to TRBJ2-7; possibly TRBD2 for D (5 bases). CDR3 length: 14 amino acids. Per germline, CDR1 MNHEY and CDR2 SVGEGT. V was clipped by 6 bases and J by 6 bases, with 18 bases between them. The chain's CDR3 is CASSRYSGVGEQYF. The CDR3 coding sequence is TGTGCCAGCAGCAGGTACTCCGGGGTGGGCGAGCAGTACTTC.